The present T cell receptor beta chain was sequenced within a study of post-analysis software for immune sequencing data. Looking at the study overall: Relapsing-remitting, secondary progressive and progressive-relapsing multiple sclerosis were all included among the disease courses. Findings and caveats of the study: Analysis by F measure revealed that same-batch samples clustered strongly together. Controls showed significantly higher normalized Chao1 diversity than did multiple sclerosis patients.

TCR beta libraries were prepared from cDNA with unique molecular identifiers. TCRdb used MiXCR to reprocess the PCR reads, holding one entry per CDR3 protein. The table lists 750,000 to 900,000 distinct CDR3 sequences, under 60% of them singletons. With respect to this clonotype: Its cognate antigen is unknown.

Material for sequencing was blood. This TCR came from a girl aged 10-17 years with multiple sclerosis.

The CDR3, as DNA: TGTGCCAGCAGCCAAGGGCAATTGGAACCATATGGCTACACCTTC. Its protein is CASSQGQLEPYGYTF. This chain connects TRBV3-1 to TRBJ1-2; D is unresolved. Trimming removed 1 base at V and 5 bases at J, with 14 bases between. The germline CDR1 and CDR2 sequences are LGHDT and YNNKEL (reference sequence). The CDR3 is made up of 15 amino acids. The full variable domain, with the rest looked up from reference TRBV3-1 and TRBJ1-2, is DTAVSQTPKYLVTQMGNDKSIKCEQNLGHDTMYWYKQDSKKFLKIMFSYNNKELIINETVPNRFSPKSPDKAHLNLHINSLELGDSAVYFCASSQGQLEPYGYTFGSGTRLTVV.